A single sample is the source of the 25 T cell receptor beta chains below, sequenced in a study of blood T cell repertoires in COVID-19 (dated by TCRdb to the early 2020s). Receptors were amplified or captured by the immunoSEQ multiplex PCR assay. The immuneACCESS repertoire file appears here via TCRdb, limited to in-frame rearrangements. These files lack a portion of the clones; in checked studies, under half of the deficit traces to unresolved V genes, and the cause of the others is not known. The sample table lists about 150,000 clones, 70% to 90% of them with a count of one. Under 0.8% of the sample is taken by the ten largest. Sequencing was done on a sample of peripheral blood. Source of these receptors: a man in his fifties or sixties with COVID-19, enrolled during active disease.

This clone was detected only once. The chain is built from TRBV16 and TRBJ1-3, with TRBD1 identical over 8 bases. The CDR3 spans 19 residues. V trimming: 3 bases; J trimming: 4 bases; junction bases outside the gene matches: 17. The germline CDR1 and CDR2 sequences are KGHSY and FQNENV. CDR3 DNA sequence: TGTGCCAGCAGCCAGATCCAGGGGGCGAATAAGCGTTCCGGAAACACCATATATTTT. It yields the protein CASSQIQGANKRSGNTIYF.

This chain connects TRBV7-2 to TRBJ2-7, with D maybe TRBD1 (6 bases). Germline CDR1 reads SGHTA; CDR2 reads FQGNSA. CDR3 size: 15 residues. Trimming pared 0 bases from V and 6 bases from J, leaving 15 bases between. The CDR3 nucleotides are TGTGCCAGCAGCTTAGCGACCGGGACACCCGTCGAGCAGTACTTC. This translates into CASSLATGTPVEQYF. Combining the CDR3 with reference TRBV7-2 and TRBJ2-7 gives the whole variable domain GAGVSQSPSNKVTEKGKDVELRCDPISGHTALYWYRQSLGQGLEFLIYFQGNSAPDKSGLPSDRFSAERTGGSVSTLTIQRTQQEDSAVYLCASSLATGTPVEQYFGPGTRLTVT.

The V call is TRBV21-1, the J call TRBJ2-7; TRBD2, as called in the table, went unchecked against the DNA. TRBV21-1 is marked as a pseudogene. The CDR3 runs to 15 residues. DNA for the CDR3: TGTGCCAGCAACTCTAGCGGGAGCGATAGGGACGAGCAGTACTTC. This codes for CASNSSGSDRDEQYF.

The chain carries TRBV10-3 and TRBJ1-3; D is unresolved. The CDR3 is 14 residues long. From germline, CDR1 is ENHRY and CDR2 SYGVKD. The V and J ends lost 6 bases and 7 bases respectively, with 16 bases between them. The CDR3 loop reads CAISLLAEANTIYF. The DNA for the CDR3 is TGTGCCATCAGCCTACTGGCGGAGGCCAACACCATATATTTT.

V usage is TRBV3-1 (or the pseudogene TRBV3-2) and J usage is TRBJ1-1, with 7 bases fitting TRBD1. V dropped 0 bases and J dropped 3; count of bases not matched to a gene: 1. The CDR3 has 14 amino acids. Germline assignment: CDR1 LGHDT and CDR2 YNNKEL (reference sequence). The CDR3 nucleotides read TGTGCCAGCAGCCAAGAGACAGGGCACACTGAAGCTTTCTTT. Protein sequence: CASSQETGHTEAFF.

In its sample, this clone was seen once. V gene TRBV19 combines with J gene TRBJ1-2, with TRBD1 matching over 10 bases. V dropped 9 bases and J dropped 6; count of bases not matched to a gene: 10. Germline V gene sequence: CDR1 LNHDA, CDR2 SQIVND (reference sequence). The CDR3 has 14 residues. The CDR3 DNA sequence: TGTGCCAGCCATACACCGGGACAGGGGAATGGCTACACCTTC. Translation gives CASHTPGQGNGYTF.

The gene calls are TRBV6-6 and TRBJ1-6; D might be TRBD1 (5 bases). V lost 6 bases and J 7 bases, leaving 13 bases between the germline ends. CDR3 length: 14 amino acids. CDR1 and CDR2 (germline): MNHNY, SVGAGI (reference sequence). The CDR3 spells CASSGGSINSPLHF. The CDR3 nucleotides are TGTGCCAGCAGCGGGGGGTCAATCAATTCACCCCTCCACTTT.

The J gene is TRBJ1-3, the V gene TRBV2; 7 bases are a match to TRBD1. J lost 1 base, V lost 10 bases, and 10 bases had no gene match. CDR1 SNHLY and CDR2 FYNNEI come from the germline V gene. The CDR3 is 15 amino acids. As DNA, the CDR3 is TGTGCCACCCGGCAGGGGGTCTCGTCTGGAAACACCATATATTTT. This translates into CATRQGVSSGNTIYF.

J is TRBJ1-1 and V is TRBV6-2 or TRBV6-3; 9 bases agree with TRBD1. Germline trimming cut 5 bases from V and 7 bases from J; bases unmatched to any gene: 8. The length of the CDR3 is 14 residues. Germline-derived CDR1 and CDR2 are MNHEY and SVGEGT. As DNA, the CDR3 is TGTGCCAGCAGTCTCGCCGGGACAGGGTATGAAGCTTTCTTT. Protein sequence: CASSLAGTGYEAFF.

This chain links TRBV2 with TRBJ1-4, with D possibly matching TRBD1 (5 bases). Trimming removed 2 bases from V and 7 bases from J, with 11 bases in between. CDR1 is SNHLY, CDR2 FYNNEI, per germline. The CDR3 contains 14 residues. The chain's CDR3 is CASSELQAGEKLFF. The CDR3 DNA sequence: TGTGCCAGCAGTGAATTACAGGCAGGTGAAAAACTGTTTTTT.

This clone was seen a single time. V and J are TRBV27 and TRBJ1-5; D is undetermined. V was pared by 5 bases and J by 5 bases, with 10 bases between. Germline CDR1 MNHEY, CDR2 SMNVEV (reference sequence). The CDR3 is 13 amino acids. The CDR3 protein is CASSSITDQPQHF. The CDR3 coding sequence is TGTGCCAGCAGTAGTATCACAGATCAGCCCCAGCATTTT.

The chain employs TRBV30 and TRBJ2-5; perhaps TRBD1 as D (6 bases). Germline CDR1 is GTSNPN and CDR2 is SVGIG (reference sequence). The length of the CDR3 is 16 residues. Between the trimmed V and J ends, which lost 0 bases and 1 base, there was a span of 15 bases. In DNA, the CDR3 is TGTGCCTGGAGTGTGAACAGGGAACCACGCCAAGAGACCCAGTACTTC. It specifies CAWSVNREPRQETQYF.

The rearrangement uses TRBV27 and TRBJ1-2; tentative D call: TRBD1 (5 bases). The CDR3 spans 14 residues. Trimming pared 4 bases from V and 4 bases from J, leaving 13 bases between. Germline V gene lookup returns CDR1 MNHEY and CDR2 SMNVEV (reference sequence). The DNA for the CDR3 is TGTGCCAGCAGTTCTACAGGATTCCCCTATGGCTACACCTTC. Translated: CASSSTGFPYGYTF.

A word on this clone: At one end, the junction sequence differs from germline, possibly due to a read error. The chain joins TRBV7-7 to TRBJ1-1; D not resolved. The CDR3 contains 13 residues. Germline lookup yields CDR1 SSHAT and CDR2 FNYEAQ (reference sequence). DNA of the CDR3: TGTGCTAGCAGCTTAGACGTAACAGCTGAAGCTTTCTTT. Translating gives CASSLDVTAEAFF. The entire variable domain, with the rest obtained from reference TRBV7-7 and TRBJ1-1, is as follows: GAGVSQSPRYKVTKRGQDVTLRCDPISSHATLYWYQQALGQGPEFLTYFNYEAQPDKSGLPSDRFSAERPEGSISTLTIQRTEQRDSAMYRCASSLDVTAEAFFGQGTRLTVV.

The CDR3 here is CASQLTGALSYEQYF. The CDR3 bases are TGTGCCAGCCAGTTAACAGGGGCCTTGTCCTACGAGCAGTACTTC. The gene calls are TRBV2 and TRBJ2-7, with 7 bases fitting TRBD1. Germline V lookup: CDR1 SNHLY, CDR2 FYNNEI. The CDR3 consists of 15 residues. The ends lost 8 bases at V and 1 base at J; junction bases unmatched: 11. Using reference TRBV2 and TRBJ2-7 for the parts outside the CDR3, the full variable domain is EPEVTQTPSHQVTQMGQEVILRCVPISNHLYFYWYRQILGQKVEFLVSFYNNEISEKSEIFDDQFSVERPDGSNFTLKIRSTKLEDSAMYFCASQLTGALSYEQYFGPGTRLTVT.

This clone was observed a few times. The chain employs TRBV9 and TRBJ1-1; no clear D gene. The CDR3 runs 14 residues. Germline V CDR1 and CDR2: SGDLS, YYNGEE. Trimming shortened V by 0 bases and J by 6 bases, and 12 bases separated the two germline ends. The CDR3 reads CASSVGPRTAEAFF. CDR3 DNA: TGTGCCAGCAGCGTAGGTCCCCGTACGGCTGAAGCTTTCTTT.

The V and J genes are TRBV18 and TRBJ2-6; D is perhaps TRBD1 (5 bases). Germline CDR1 reads KGHSH; CDR2 reads LQKENI. V was clipped by 8 bases and J by 4 bases, with 15 bases between them. CDR3 length: 15 residues. CDR3 DNA sequence: TGTGCCAGCCTCAGGGAAGGGGTAGGGGCCAACGTCCTGACTTTC. This codes for CASLREGVGANVLTF.

The chain combines TRBV9 with TRBJ1-5, with D hard to call. CDR3 length: 14 amino acids. Between the trimmed V and J ends, which lost 4 bases and 6 bases, there was a span of 14 bases. Germline-derived CDR1 and CDR2 are SGDLS and YYNGEE. The CDR3: CASSLDSGTQPQHF. The CDR3 DNA sequence: TGTGCCAGCAGCCTCGACTCGGGTACTCAGCCCCAGCATTTT.

On this clone: Other DNA sequences in the sample encode the same CDR3. The gene calls are TRBV27 and TRBJ2-7, with D perhaps matching TRBD1 (6 bases). CDR1 MNHEY and CDR2 SMNVEV come from the germline V gene (reference sequence). V gave up 4 bases and J gave up 2 bases, with 18 bases separating them. The CDR3 runs 16 residues. CDR3 protein: CASSSLGGRRPYEQYF. The CDR3 region has the DNA TGTGCCAGCAGTTCCTTAGGGGGACGCAGACCCTACGAGCAGTACTTC.

As concerns this clone: Within the sample, other DNA sequences also encode this same CDR3. V gene TRBV7-2 combines with J gene TRBJ1-2; unclear D gene. Trimming took 1 base from V and 2 from J, leaving 8 bases between them. Germline-derived CDR1 and CDR2 are SGHTA and FQGNSA. The CDR3 contains 14 residues. The CDR3 region is CASSLGTGNYGYTF. The CDR3 bases are TGTGCCAGCAGCTTAGGAACGGGGAACTATGGCTACACCTTC.

The chain uses TRBV27 and TRBJ1-2, with 8 bases lining up with TRBD1. Germline V lookup: CDR1 MNHEY, CDR2 SMNVEV (reference sequence). This CDR3 contains 17 residues. The J segment lost 4 bases and the V segment lost 3 bases, leaving 13 bases of the junction unmatched. The CDR3 reads CASSFQGAQGVTYGYTF. CDR3 nucleotide sequence: TGTGCCAGCAGTTTCCAGGGGGCACAGGGAGTGACCTATGGCTACACCTTC.

V and J are TRBV28 and TRBJ2-4, with 10 bases that match TRBD1. Unmatched junction bases numbered 7, after V lost 4 bases and J lost 4 bases. This CDR3 comprises 16 residues. Germline assignment: CDR1 MDHEN and CDR2 SYDVKM. CDR3 sequence reads: CASSSTDRGLKNIQYF. CDR3 in DNA: TGTGCCAGCAGTTCGACCGACAGGGGGCTTAAAAACATTCAGTACTTC.

The table lists this clone with a count of one. The gene calls are TRBV28 and TRBJ2-7, with D tentatively TRBD2 (6 bases). Trimming removed 6 bases from V and 3 bases from J, with 9 bases in between. From germline, CDR1 is MDHEN and CDR2 SYDVKM. The CDR3 extends over 12 amino acids. The DNA for the CDR3 is TGTGCCAGCAGGGGCGGGATCTACGAGCAGTACTTC. It translates to CASRGGIYEQYF.

This chain links TRBV27 with TRBJ2-7; 9 nucleotides align to TRBD2. V lost 3 bases and J lost 2; bases outside the gene matches: 2. Germline lookup yields CDR1 MNHEY and CDR2 SMNVEV (reference sequence). This CDR3 is built from 14 residues. The CDR3, as DNA: TGTGCCAGCAGTTTTAGCGGGGGTACCTACGAGCAGTACTTC. It encodes CASSFSGGTYEQYF.

This sequence joins TRBV9 and TRBJ2-3; 7 nucleotides match TRBD2. Germline loops: CDR1 SGDLS, CDR2 YYNGEE. CDR3 length equals 16 residues. V was clipped by 0 bases and J by 5 bases; unmatched bases: 9. The CDR3 nucleotides are TGTGCCAGCAGCGTAGTTATAGCGGGCGAAGTAGATACGCAGTATTTT. The encoded protein is CASSVVIAGEVDTQYF.